One and the same sample provided the 9 T cell receptor beta chains below, sequenced in a study of CDR3 diversity in severe acne. TCRdb called the PCR reads again in MiXCR, with one record for every CDR3 protein. Seen here are roughly 93,000 distinct CDR3 sequences, under 55% observed once, and the top ten hold around a tenth. Sequences were obtained from blood. These receptors all come from a male donor with severe acne vulgaris.

Note on this clonotype: One end of the junction does not line up with germline, which may come from a read error. V gene TRBV14 combines with J gene TRBJ2-3; TRBD2 matches 8 bases. Germline V CDR1 and CDR2: SGHDN, FVKESK. The CDR3 spans 18 residues. The CDR3 bases are TGCGCCAGCAGCCAAAACGCCGGGACTAGTTCCCGCACAGATACGCAGTATTTT. Residues: CASSQNAGTSSRTDTQYF.

V is TRBV4-3 and J is TRBJ1-1; D is possibly TRBD1 (5 bases). V lost 0 bases to trimming and J lost 1 base, with 21 bases between them. Germline CDR1 LGHNA, CDR2 YSLEER. CDR3 length: 19 amino acids. This chain's CDR3 is CASSQDAWGGLRENTEAFF. The CDR3, as DNA: TGCGCCAGCAGCCAAGACGCGTGGGGGGGGTTAAGGGAGAACACTGAAGCTTTCTTT.

V and J are TRBV25-1 and TRBJ2-7; TRBD1 aligns across 7 bases. V was clipped by 6 bases and J by 6 bases; unmatched bases: 5. Germline-derived CDR1 and CDR2 are MGHDK and SYGVNS. The CDR3 covers 12 residues. The CDR3 region is CASSRQGGEQYF. CDR3 nucleotide sequence: TGTGCCAGCAGCCGACAGGGCGGCGAGCAGTACTTC.

The chain recombines TRBV10-2 with TRBJ2-1, with 9 positions matching TRBD1. The CDR3 extends over 16 amino acids. Trimming removed 3 bases from V and 9 bases from J; junction bases left unmatched: 12. Germline assignment: CDR1 WSHSY and CDR2 SAAADI. DNA of the CDR3: TGCGCCAGCAGTGAAGTAGGAGCCACAGGGGGCATTGAGCAGTTCTTC. Its translation is CASSEVGATGGIEQFF.

This CDR3 is CGVGERDSYEQYV. The CDR3 nucleotides read TGTGGCGTAGGAGAGCGGGACTCCTACGAGCAGTACGTC. This chain joins TRBV6-6 and TRBJ2-7; TRBD2 aligns across 7 bases. CDR1 is MNHNY and CDR2 is SVGAGI in the germline V gene (reference sequence). The CDR3 totals 13 residues.

This clonotype has ten or more counts. The chain is built from TRBV7-6 and TRBJ2-5; unclear D gene. The V end lost 3 bases, the J end lost 5 bases, and 16 bases lay between the germline ends. Germline assignment: CDR1 SGHVS and CDR2 FNYEAQ. There are 15 residues in the CDR3. CDR3 in amino acids: CASSLGQTLRETQYF. DNA of the CDR3: TGTGCCAGCAGCTTGGGCCAGACCCTCCGGGAGACCCAGTACTTC.

This clonotype showed up just a few times. The rearrangement joins TRBV24-1 to TRBJ2-3; D is undetermined. Trimming shortened V by 0 bases and J by 6 bases, and 6 bases separated the two germline ends. Looked up from germline, CDR1 is KGHDR and CDR2 is SFDVKD. This CDR3 region has 13 residues. As DNA, the CDR3 is TGTGCCACCAGTGATTTGCCTTGGGATACGCAGTATTTT. It yields the protein CATSDLPWDTQYF.

CDR3 amino acids: CASRRPGDTEAFF. The CDR3, as DNA: TGTGCCAGCAGGCGACCAGGGGATACTGAAGCTTTCTTT. This chain joins TRBV28 and TRBJ1-1; perhaps TRBD1 as D (6 bases). CDR1 is MDHEN and CDR2 is SYDVKM in the germline V gene. The V gene lost 6 bases and the J gene lost 5 bases, with 13 bases spanning the gap. CDR3 length: 13 amino acids.

This clonotype was recorded at least ten times. V gene TRBV6-2 or TRBV6-3 combines with J gene TRBJ2-7, with D uncertain. The CDR3 spans 12 residues. Trimming took 5 bases from V and 3 from J, leaving 8 bases between them. Germline lookup yields CDR1 MNHEY and CDR2 SVGEGT. CDR3 residues: CASSSEFYEQYF. CDR3 DNA sequence: TGTGCCAGCAGTAGCGAATTCTACGAGCAGTACTTC.